Included here is one TCR beta chain sequence, with context. This record comes from a study of blood T cell repertoires in COVID-19. Study background: Sources were T cells, B-cell-depleted T cells, or PBMCs; the material itself was cDNA or gDNA.

Per the study methods: Amplification of reference gene primers provided the estimated nucleated cell counts. Sequencing was performed with immunoSEQ multiplex PCR; in TCRdb, only in-frame clones are kept and a portion is missing. Clonal size and the V and J genes are those of that table, whereas D and trimming came from the DNA. The sample shows a few hundred thousand clones, more than 75% of them seen only once. CDR1 and CDR2 from the germline V gene are PRHDT and FYEKMQ (reference sequence). J lost 7 bases, V lost 4 bases, and 6 bases had no gene match. This CDR3 contains 14 residues. V usage is TRBV13 and J usage is TRBJ1-4; 7 bases match TRBD1. This clonotype was obtained from a man aged 45-60 years with acute or convalescent COVID-19. Sequencing input: peripheral blood. The CDR3 DNA sequence: TGTGCCAGCAGCTCCCAGGGGGGAGGTGAAAAACTGTTTTTT. As protein: CASSSQGGGEKLFF.